The clone carrying this TCR beta chain has a handful of counts. The sample comes from a study of T cell responses to AZD1222 COVID-19 vaccine. Clones were read by immunoSEQ multiplex PCR, and TCRdb kept only the in-frame ones, dropping some. The table has 70,000 to 90,000 clones, roughly nine tenths seen once; the top ten hold approximately 3%. With 7 bases removed from V and 3 bases from J, the gap between germline ends came to 18 bases. CDR1 and CDR2 from the germline V gene are LNHDA and SQIVND (reference sequence). This CDR3 has 15 residues. This specimen consisted of peripheral blood, obtained on day 0 of AZD1222 vaccination. This TCR was sampled from an adult in good health. The chain uses TRBV19 and TRBJ1-1; D remains ambiguous. Here the CDR3 reads CASINRDRLHTEAFF. CDR3 nucleotide sequence: TGTGCCAGTATTAACCGGGATCGGTTACACACTGAAGCTTTCTTT.